This TCR beta chain was found in a study of shared clonotypes between healthy human individuals. The study, taken as a whole, reports: Collection of samples was limited to blood; tissue repertoires likely differ.

As for this clone: The antigen is not known.

Only in-frame clones appear in the TCRdb table, and some are missing; sequencing was by immunoSEQ multiplex PCR. The sample records fewer than 600,000 clones, around 79% being singletons. This CDR3 has 17 residues. V lost 1 base and J 3 bases, leaving 16 bases between the germline ends. Germline assignment: CDR1 SGHNT and CDR2 YENEEA. The sample was PBMCs. This rearrangement joins TRBV11-3 to TRBJ2-1, with a weak D call TRBD2 (6 bases). The clonotype was recovered from a woman aged 40 to 49 in good health. Some clones in this sample may be carry-over from other donors' samples. The CDR3 DNA sequence: TGTGCCAGCAGCTTAGGTATCACTGGAGCGGGCTACAATGAGCAGTTCTTC. Translation: CASSLGITGAGYNEQFF.